The rows below give T cell receptor beta chains drawn from one sample of a study of cytomegalovirus exposure and HLA in healthy donors. Libraries were prepared by immunoSEQ multiplex PCR; TCRdb keeps only in-frame clonotypes and omits some of them. This sample has about 350,000 clones; roughly 90% occur once, and the top ten carry 1% to 1.5%. The sequenced sample was PBMCs. The receptor set was obtained from a woman aged 25 to 39 in good health and CMV-seropositive. Both conserved end residues are part of each CDR3. Each record gives: V gene, clone size, J gene, D gene, CDR3 DNA, CDR3 protein. A D gene is named only where the DNA matches it firmly. Clone size is not always given. Where it is, it says once, few, many or a class for expanded clones.

TRBV19	-	TRBJ2-3	-	TGTGCCAGTAGTGATACTAGCACAGATACGCAGTATTTT	CASSDTSTDTQYF
TRBV4-1	-	TRBJ2-3	-	TGCGCCAGCAGCCAACTAGCAGGTTATACGCAGTATTTT	CASSQLAGYTQYF
TRBV4-3	-	TRBJ2-5	TRBD1	TGCGCCAGCAGCCAAGAGGGGCCCTTTGGACAGGGCAAGGGAGAGACCCAGTACTTC	CASSQEGPFGQGKGETQYF
TRBV6-5	-	TRBJ1-2	-	TGTGCCAGCAGTTATGGCCCGACAGGCAACTATGGCTACACCTTC	CASSYGPTGNYGYTF
TRBV5-4	once	TRBJ2-1	TRBD2	TGTGCCAGCAGCTTTTCTACTAGCGGGGCGACCTACAATGAGCAGTTCTTC	CASSFSTSGATYNEQFF
TRBV6-1	few	TRBJ2-7	-	TGTGCCAGCAACCACAGGGACGAGCAGTACTTC	CASNHRDEQYF
TRBV27	-	TRBJ2-1	TRBD2	TGTGCCAGCAGTTTATTGGGGGGGAGAGGGTACAATGAGCAGTTCTTC	CASSLLGGRGYNEQFF
TRBV5-1	-	TRBJ2-3	-	TGCGCCAGCGTCCGGGACACCAGCACAGATACGCAGTATTTT	CASVRDTSTDTQYF
TRBV6-5	once	TRBJ2-7	TRBD2	TGTGCCAGCAGATCTCCTAGCGGGGGGTTCGACGAGCAGTACTTC	CASRSPSGGFDEQYF
TRBV5-1	-	TRBJ2-1	TRBD1	TGCGCCAGCAGCTTGGTTTCCGGACAGGACGATGAGCAGTTCTTC	CASSLVSGQDDEQFF
TRBV7-2	once	TRBJ1-1	TRBD1	TGTGCCAGCAGTACCCGGACAGGGATTGAAGCTTTCTTT	CASSTRTGIEAFF
TRBV25-1	-	TRBJ2-1	TRBD2	TGTGCCAGCAGTGATCCCGGACTAGCGGGAGTTGTTGGGAATGAGCAGTTCTTC	CASSDPGLAGVVGNEQFF
TRBV7-3	-	TRBJ1-2	TRBD1	TGTGCCAGCAGCTTGGGGAGCACAGGGGCCCCCGGCTACACCTTC	CASSLGSTGAPGYTF
TRBV7-6	-	TRBJ2-2	-	TGTGCCAGCAGGTTACAGGGCCCCGGGGAGCTGTTTTTT	CASRLQGPGELFF
TRBV6-1	-	TRBJ2-7	TRBD1	TGTGCCAGCAGTCATGACAGGGTGAGCGAGCAGTACTTC	CASSHDRVSEQYF
TRBV28	-	TRBJ2-1	TRBD2	TGTGCCAGCAGTTACTCCCAGACTAGCGGGTTGGGGAATGAGCAGTTCTTC	CASSYSQTSGLGNEQFF
TRBV2	-	TRBJ2-5	TRBD2	TGTGCCAGCACCCTAGGACTAGCGGGACCTCAAGAGACCCAGTACTTC	CASTLGLAGPQETQYF
TRBV7-8	-	TRBJ2-7	TRBD1	TGTGCCAGCAGCTCGCCGGGACAGGGCTACGAGCAGTACTTC	CASSSPGQGYEQYF
TRBV5-4	-	TRBJ2-7	TRBD1	TGTGCCAGCAGCCCCAGACAGGGGAGCTCCTACGAGCAGTACTTC	CASSPRQGSSYEQYF
TRBV11-2	-	TRBJ2-2	TRBD1	TGTGCCAGCAGCTCCTCCGGGACAGCGAACACCGGGGAGCTGTTTTTT	CASSSSGTANTGELFF
TRBV28	-	TRBJ2-4	-	TGTGCCAGCAGTTCCCCTTGGAGCCTAGCCAAAAACATTCAGTACTTC	CASSSPWSLAKNIQYF
TRBV27	-	TRBJ2-1	-	TGTGCCAGCAGTTTAGCAGGACCCTACAATGAGCAGTTCTTC	CASSLAGPYNEQFF
TRBV15	-	TRBJ1-6	TRBD1	TGTGCCACCAGCAGAGATCTCGGGACAGGATTTTCACCCCTCCACTTT	CATSRDLGTGFSPLHF
TRBV5-1	few	TRBJ2-7	-	TGCGCCAGCAGCGCCGTTAACTCCTACGAGCAGTACTTC	CASSAVNSYEQYF
TRBV10-3	-	TRBJ1-5	-	TGTGCCATCAGCGCAGGGGCTCCTAACAATCAGCCCCAGCATTTT	CAISAGAPNNQPQHF
TRBV27	-	TRBJ2-7	TRBD1	TGTGCCAGCAGTTTACTGACCCCGGGACAGGGGGCCTACGAGCAGTACTTC	CASSLLTPGQGAYEQYF
TRBV15	-	TRBJ1-5	TRBD1	TGTGCCACCAGCAGAGATCACAGGGGTGACCAGCCCCAGCATTTT	CATSRDHRGDQPQHF
TRBV27	once	TRBJ1-1	-	TGTGCCAGCAGGCCCTTCCTAAATGCCGGGACAAAGAACACTGAAGCTTTCTTT	CASRPFLNAGTKNTEAFF
TRBV6-5	-	TRBJ2-3	TRBD2	TGTGCCAGCAGTTCCATAGGACTAGCGGGAGCAGATACGCAGTATTTT	CASSSIGLAGADTQYF
TRBV29-1	once	TRBJ2-7	-	TGCAGCGTTGAGTGGAGCCCCGGGGGCTACGAGCAGTACTTC	CSVEWSPGGYEQYF
TRBV29-1	-	TRBJ2-5	TRBD2	TGCAGCGTTGAATATAATCCGGGAGGAGAGACCCAGTACTTC	CSVEYNPGGETQYF
TRBV6-5	-	TRBJ2-7	TRBD2	TGTGCCAGCAGTCGGGAGGGGCTAGCCCTCTACGAGCAGTACTTC	CASSREGLALYEQYF
TRBV28	-	TRBJ1-2	TRBD1	TGTGCCAGCAGCCCCAGGACAGGGACTTACTATGGCTACACCTTC	CASSPRTGTYYGYTF
TRBV2	-	TRBJ2-1	TRBD2	TGTGCCAGCAGGAATCCGGGACTAGCGGGAGGGGGTGAGCAGTTCTTC	CASRNPGLAGGGEQFF
TRBV10-3	-	TRBJ2-7	TRBD1	TGTGCCATCAGTGAGGGACAGGGGACCTACGAGCAGTACTTC	CAISEGQGTYEQYF